The 18 T cell receptor beta chains below come from one sample, sequenced in a study of blood T cells in healthy people across ages. Combining a sample-barcoded 5' primer with a J-beta primer mix, a second PCR ran for 7 to 11 cycles. TCRdb fed the 5' RACE reads into MiXCR, producing one record per CDR3 protein. The table shows about 640,000 distinct CDR3 sequences, with around three fifths occurring only once. The specimen sequenced was blood. All receptors derive from a man in his 60s in good health.

The V gene is TRBV10-3, the J gene TRBJ2-7; D unresolved. Germline values: CDR1 ENHRY, CDR2 SYGVKD. With 5 bases removed from V and 4 bases from J, the gap between germline ends came to 9 bases. This CDR3 comprises 12 residues. The CDR3 DNA reads TGTGCCATCAGTACCCCGGCGTACGAGCAGTACTTC. Translated, it gives CAISTPAYEQYF.

This clonotype was found a few times. The rearrangement uses TRBV20-1 and TRBJ2-5; D may be TRBD2 (6 bases). The germline V gene has CDR1 DFQATT and CDR2 SNEGSKA (reference sequence). The CDR3 totals 13 residues. V was trimmed by 1 base and J by 5 bases, leaving 11 bases between them. The CDR3 reads CSARVSGRETQYF. In DNA form, the CDR3 reads TGCAGTGCTAGAGTATCAGGGAGGGAGACCCAGTACTTC.

This clonotype has just a few counts. J is TRBJ2-5 and V is TRBV2, with no clear D. This CDR3 comprises 13 residues. The V end was cut by 7 bases, the J end by 4 bases, with 13 bases between. Germline loops: CDR1 SNHLY, CDR2 FYNNEI. Here the CDR3 DNA reads TGTGCCAGCAATGTGCGGCTTAGAGAGACCCAGTACTTC. Residues: CASNVRLRETQYF.

Regarding this clonotype: An end of the junction does not agree with germline; a read error may underlie this. This rearrangement joins TRBV11-1 to TRBJ2-5; 9 bases are a match to TRBD1. The CDR3 totals 14 residues. In germline, CDR1 is SGHAT, CDR2 FQDESV (reference sequence). CDR3: CTSSSTGGEETQYF. CDR3 DNA sequence: TGTACCAGCAGCTCAACAGGGGGCGAGGAGACCCAGTACTTC.

This chain connects TRBV29-1 to TRBJ1-1; 11 nucleotides align to TRBD1. Per germline, CDR1 SQVTM and CDR2 ANQGSEA. The length of the CDR3 is 13 residues. The J segment lost 4 bases and the V segment lost 7 bases, leaving 5 bases of the junction unmatched. The CDR3 is CSATDRGLTEAFF. The CDR3 DNA sequence: TGCAGCGCTACGGACAGGGGGCTCACTGAAGCTTTCTTT.

The chain recombines TRBV27 with TRBJ2-3; 11 nucleotides agree with TRBD2. The V and J ends lost 4 bases and 4 bases, in that order; junction bases with no gene match: 10. Germline CDR1 and CDR2: MNHEY and SMNVEV (reference sequence). The CDR3 sequence is 17 residues long. CDR3 DNA: TGTGCCAGCAGTTCCCTTCTTGTAGCGGGGGGGCCAGATACGCAGTATTTT. Protein: CASSSLLVAGGPDTQYF.

The rearrangement links TRBV2 to TRBJ2-7, with TRBD2 matching 9 bases. The end of the DNA aligns better with TRBJ2-5, so the J call may be wrong. Germline V gene data show CDR1 as SNHLY and CDR2 as FYNNEI. The CDR3 is 19 residues long. CDR3 DNA sequence: TGTGCCAGCAGTGAAGCGGTTAGCGGGCAGGGACTAGCCAGACAGACCCAGTACTTC. Its protein product is CASSEAVSGQGLARQTQYF.

This chain connects TRBV11-3 to TRBJ2-5, with 8 nucleotides matching TRBD1. The CDR3 is made up of 15 amino acids. Germline V CDR1 and CDR2: SGHNT, YENEEA. Germline trimming cut 1 base from V and 9 bases from J; bases unmatched to any gene: 10. This CDR3 reads CASSLGGTGSGAQYF. The CDR3 DNA follows: TGTGCCAGCAGCTTAGGAGGGACAGGCTCTGGGGCCCAGTACTTC.

This clonotype has just a few counts. The gene calls are TRBV20-1 and TRBJ2-7, with D maybe TRBD2 (7 bases). CDR1 DFQATT and CDR2 SNEGSKA come from the germline V gene (reference sequence). The CDR3 sequence is 13 residues long. Trimming took off 6 bases at V and 1 base at J, with 13 bases between the two ends. In DNA, the CDR3 is TGCAGTGCCGTAGGGGGACTATCCTACGAGCAGTACTTC. Its protein product is CSAVGGLSYEQYF.

The chain uses TRBV5-1 and TRBJ2-1; D gene uncertain. V was trimmed by 7 bases and J by 2 bases, leaving 13 bases between them. Germline V gene data show CDR1 as SGHRS and CDR2 as YFSETQ. This CDR3 is built from 14 residues. This CDR3 is CASRSTAPYNEQFF. Here the CDR3 DNA reads TGCGCCAGCCGCTCGACGGCTCCCTACAATGAGCAGTTCTTC.

This chain connects TRBV3-1 to TRBJ2-1; D may match TRBD1 or TRBD2 (5 bases each). Germline CDR1 LGHDT, CDR2 YNNKEL (reference sequence). Between the trimmed V and J ends, which lost 2 bases and 8 bases, there was a span of 16 bases. The CDR3 length is 15 residues. The CDR3 nucleotides read TGTGCCAGCAGCCAAACACGGGGCCCTTGGGATGAGCAGTTCTTC. Amino acid sequence: CASSQTRGPWDEQFF.

The V and J genes are TRBV20-1 and TRBJ1-5, with D possibly being TRBD1 (5 bases). The germline V gene has CDR1 DFQATT and CDR2 SNEGSKA (reference sequence). CDR3 length: 13 residues. The germline V and J ends were trimmed by 3 bases and 5 bases, with 11 bases remaining between them. The CDR3: CSASQGDYQPQHF. CDR3 nucleotides: TGCAGTGCTAGCCAAGGGGACTATCAGCCCCAGCATTTT.

The chain uses TRBV28 and TRBJ1-2, with no clear D. V dropped 3 bases and J dropped 0 bases, with 8 bases sitting between them. CDR3 length: 14 residues. Germline V CDR1 and CDR2: MDHEN, SYDVKM. The CDR3 nucleotides read TGTGCCAGCAGTTTTGGCTCTTCTAACTATGGCTACACCTTC. It codes for CASSFGSSNYGYTF.

This clonotype was seen a single time. The rearrangement uses TRBV29-1 and TRBJ1-1, with TRBD1 identical over 9 bases. The CDR3 covers 14 residues. V dropped 6 bases and J dropped 1; count of bases not matched to a gene: 6. Germline lookup yields CDR1 SQVTM and CDR2 ANQGSEA. The CDR3 region has the DNA TGCAGCGTCCGACTGACAGGGGGGAACACTGAAGCTTTCTTT. Amino acids: CSVRLTGGNTEAFF.

This chain joins TRBV20-1 and TRBJ1-5, with TRBD1 identical over 8 bases. Germline assignment: CDR1 DFQATT and CDR2 SNEGSKA (reference sequence). This CDR3 is built from 13 residues. The V gene end was trimmed by 5 bases and the J gene end by 4 bases; junction bases not matched to a gene: 4. CDR3 bases: TGCAGTGCTCAGGGGGCCTGGAATCAGCCCCAGCATTTT. Translation gives CSAQGAWNQPQHF.

The rearrangement uses TRBV3-1 and TRBJ1-1; no clear D gene. With 4 bases removed from V and 6 bases from J, the gap between germline ends came to 6 bases. Germline CDR1 is LGHDT and CDR2 is YNNKEL (reference sequence). The CDR3 totals 11 residues. CDR3: CASSRQAEAFF. As DNA, the CDR3 is TGTGCCAGCAGCCGGCAGGCTGAAGCTTTCTTT.

The chain uses TRBV7-2 and TRBJ2-3; the match to TRBD2 covers 8 bases. J was trimmed by 2 bases and V by 5 bases; bases with no gene match: 9. Germline values: CDR1 SGHTA, CDR2 FQGNSA. The CDR3 has 16 amino acids. The CDR3 nucleotides read TGTGCCAGCAGCCCGACTAGCGAAATATCCACAGATACGCAGTATTTT. Translating gives CASSPTSEISTDTQYF.

The chain combines TRBV15 with TRBJ1-2; a possible D gene is TRBD1 (5 bases). V lost 0 bases and J 4 bases, leaving 15 bases between the germline ends. The length of the CDR3 is 16 residues. Germline CDR1 reads LNHNV; CDR2 reads YYDKDF (reference sequence). DNA for the CDR3: TGTGCCACCAGCAGAGATAGGGCAGGGATGGCCTATGGCTACACCTTC. As protein: CATSRDRAGMAYGYTF.